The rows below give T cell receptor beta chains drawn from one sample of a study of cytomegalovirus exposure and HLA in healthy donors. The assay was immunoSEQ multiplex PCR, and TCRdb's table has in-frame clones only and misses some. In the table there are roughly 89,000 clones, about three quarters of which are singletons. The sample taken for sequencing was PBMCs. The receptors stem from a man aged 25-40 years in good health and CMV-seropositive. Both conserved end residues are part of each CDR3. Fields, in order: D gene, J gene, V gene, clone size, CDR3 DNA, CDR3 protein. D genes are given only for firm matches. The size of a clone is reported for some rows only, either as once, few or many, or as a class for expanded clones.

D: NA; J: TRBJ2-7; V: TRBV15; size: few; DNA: TGTGCCACCAGCACCCAGACAGCTACCTACGAGCAGTACTTC; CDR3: CATSTQTATYEQYF
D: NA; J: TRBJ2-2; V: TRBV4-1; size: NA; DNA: TGCGCCAGCAGCCAAGGACAGGTCCACACCGGGGAGCTGTTTTTT; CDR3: CASSQGQVHTGELFF
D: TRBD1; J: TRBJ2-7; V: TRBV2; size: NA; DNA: TGTGCCAGCAGTGAAGGAGCCGGGACAGGGTTCTACGAGCAGTACTTC; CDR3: CASSEGAGTGFYEQYF
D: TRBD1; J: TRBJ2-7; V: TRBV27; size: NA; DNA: TGTGCCAGCAGTTTATCCTCCCTCGACAGGGGTAAAACGAGGGGGCAGTACTTC; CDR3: CASSLSSLDRGKTRGQYF
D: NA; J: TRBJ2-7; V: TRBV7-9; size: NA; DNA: TGTGCCAGCAGCCCAGGTGCCCACTACGAGCAGTACTTC; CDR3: CASSPGAHYEQYF
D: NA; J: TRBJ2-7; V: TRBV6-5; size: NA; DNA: TGTGCCAGCAGTTACTCCCGCAGCTACGAGCAGTACTTC; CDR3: CASSYSRSYEQYF
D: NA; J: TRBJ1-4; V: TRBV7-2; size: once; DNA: TGTGCCAGCAGCTTGAGGTCGTCGGAAAAACTGTTTTTT; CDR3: CASSLRSSEKLFF
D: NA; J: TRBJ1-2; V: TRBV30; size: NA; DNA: TGTGCCTGGAGTGTACTGGGGCGCCTCAACTATGGCTACACCTTC; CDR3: CAWSVLGRLNYGYTF
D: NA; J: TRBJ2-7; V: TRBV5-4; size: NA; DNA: TGTGCCAGCAGCCGGGACATCTCCTACGAGCAGTACTTC; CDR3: CASSRDISYEQYF
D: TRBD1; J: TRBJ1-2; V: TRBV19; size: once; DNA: TGTGCCAGTAGTACCCCAGGGGGGTCTAACTATGGCTACACCTTC; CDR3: CASSTPGGSNYGYTF
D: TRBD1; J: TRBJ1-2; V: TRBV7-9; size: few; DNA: TGTTCCAGCAGCCCACCCGGGACAGGGGGCCGCGATGGCTACACCTTC; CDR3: CSSSPPGTGGRDGYTF
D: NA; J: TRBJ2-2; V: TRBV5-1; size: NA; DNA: TGCGCCAGCAGCTTGGGACTAGCCGGGGAGCTGTTTTTT; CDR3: CASSLGLAGELFF
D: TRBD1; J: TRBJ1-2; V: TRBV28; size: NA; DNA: TGTGCCAGCAGTTTATCGGACAGGGGGATTGGCTACACCTTC; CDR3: CASSLSDRGIGYTF
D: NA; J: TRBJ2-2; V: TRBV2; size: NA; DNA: TGTGCCAGCCGGACTGAAAACACCGGGGAGCTGTTTTTT; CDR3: CASRTENTGELFF